These 19 T cell receptor beta chains originate from one sample sequenced in a study of blood T cells in healthy people across ages. PCR was performed a second time for roughly 7 to 12 cycles using a sample-barcoded 5' primer and a J-beta primer mix. TCRdb redid the calling of the 5' RACE reads with MiXCR, one entry per CDR3 protein. In the table there are fewer than 1,000,000 distinct CDR3 sequences, 35% to 50% of which are singletons. The source material was blood. All receptors come from a man at least 80 years old in good health.

In its sample, this clonotype was seen many times. The J gene is TRBJ2-3, the V gene TRBV7-3; a weak D match, TRBD1 (6 bases). The V gene's germline CDR1 is SGHTA and CDR2 FQGTGA. V lost 5 bases, J lost 3 bases, and 21 bases lay in between. The CDR3 runs 17 residues. The DNA for the CDR3 is TGTGCCAGCAGCAGAGGGGGACCTACGGGTCGAACAGATACGCAGTATTTT. Translation gives CASSRGGPTGRTDTQYF. The full variable domain, in which reference TRBV7-3 and TRBJ2-3 provide the parts outside the CDR3, is GAGVSQTPSNKVTEKGKYVELRCDPISGHTALYWYRQSLGQGPEFLIYFQGTGAADDSGLPNDRFFAVRPEGSVSTLKIQRTERGDSAVYLCASSRGGPTGRTDTQYFGPGTRLTVL.

This clonotype was counted a few times. One end of the junction does not line up with germline, which may come from a read error. The J gene is TRBJ1-6, the V gene TRBV19; TRBD1 matches at 9 bases. The CDR3 is made up of 15 amino acids. Germline V gene lookup returns CDR1 LNHDA and CDR2 SQIVND (reference sequence). CDR3: CASTPTGGDNSPPHF. For the CDR3, the DNA is TGTGCCAGTACCCCGACAGGGGGGGATAATTCACCCCCCCACTTT.

In regard to this clonotype: A much larger clone lies one base from this, so it may be a read error. In nucleotides, the CDR3 is TGTGCCAGCAGCTTAGTACTAGCGGGCCTAGAGACCCAGTACTTC. It specifies CASSLVLAGLETQYF. The rearrangement joins TRBV7-2 to TRBJ2-5; 9 bases match TRBD2. There are 15 residues in the CDR3. The J segment lost 4 bases and the V segment lost 1 base, leaving 4 bases of the junction unmatched. Germline V gene lookup returns CDR1 SGHTA and CDR2 FQGNSA.

This chain uses TRBV3-1 with TRBJ2-4; D gene uncertain. The V and J ends lost 3 bases and 7 bases respectively, with 16 bases between them. In germline, CDR1 is LGHDT, CDR2 YNNKEL (reference sequence). The CDR3 covers 15 residues. Here the CDR3 DNA reads TGTGCCAGCAGCCACGGGCCTCAGGCTCGGAACATTCAGTACTTC. Translation gives CASSHGPQARNIQYF.

The sample holds a few counts of this clonotype. DNA for the CDR3: TGCAGTGCTAGAGATACTTTCACTAGCGGCCCCCCAGATACGCAGTATTTT. Its protein is CSARDTFTSGPPDTQYF. This rearrangement joins TRBV20-1 to TRBJ2-3; TRBD2 matches at 8 bases. This CDR3 region has 17 residues. Germline-derived CDR1 and CDR2 are DFQATT and SNEGSKA (reference sequence). V shed 0 bases, J shed 4 bases, and the junction held 12 bases outside the gene matches.

The CDR3 loop reads CASSPLGREIADTQYF. The CDR3 nucleotides read TGCGCCAGCAGCCCGCTGGGGCGGGAGATCGCAGATACGCAGTATTTT. This chain joins TRBV4-1 and TRBJ2-3; 7 nucleotides match TRBD2. This CDR3 spans 16 amino acids. Trimming took 4 bases from V and 4 from J; bases not matched to a gene: 11. Germline V lookup: CDR1 MGHRA, CDR2 YSYEKL.

This clonotype was seen a few times. This chain joins TRBV3-1 and TRBJ2-4; possibly TRBD1 for D (5 bases). The J call may not be correct, given that the DNA end is closer to TRBJ2-5. Per the germline V gene, CDR1 is LGHDT and CDR2 is YNNKEL (reference sequence). The CDR3 is made up of 13 amino acids. The CDR3 sequence: CASTPTARETQYF. CDR3 bases: TGTGCCAGTACCCCGACAGCTCGAGAGACCCAGTACTTC.

This clonotype has a handful of counts. The CDR3 region has the DNA TGTGCCAACAAACTAGCGGGAAGCTACAATGAGCAGTTCTTC. The encoded protein is CANKLAGSYNEQFF. The genes are TRBV12-3 or TRBV12-4 and TRBJ2-1, with 10 bases fitting TRBD2. The trim removed 10 bases at V and 3 bases at J, leaving 6 bases unmatched. The CDR3 is 14 residues long.

This clonotype was seen more than once but under ten times. The chain combines TRBV27 with TRBJ2-1; 8 nucleotides align to TRBD2. Germline assignment: CDR1 MNHEY and CDR2 SMNVEV (reference sequence). Trimming removed 5 bases from V and 4 bases from J; junction bases left unmatched: 10. CDR3 length: 16 residues. The CDR3 sequence is CASSSTSGLLYNEQFF. CDR3 nucleotides: TGTGCCAGCAGTAGCACTAGCGGCTTACTTTACAATGAGCAGTTCTTC.

CDR3 in DNA: TGCAGTGCTTTACTAGCGGGCACAGCCTACGAGCAGTACTTC. It translates to CSALLAGTAYEQYF. This sequence joins TRBV20-1 and TRBJ2-7, with 9 bases lining up with TRBD2. V lost 5 bases, J lost 2 bases, and 7 bases stayed unmatched. CDR1 is DFQATT, CDR2 SNEGSKA, per germline (reference sequence). The CDR3 totals 14 residues.

This clonotype was detected a few times. The rearrangement links TRBV6-2 or TRBV6-3 to TRBJ2-3, with 9 bases aligning to TRBD2. CDR1 and CDR2 (germline): MNHEY, SVGEGT. The CDR3 is 14 amino acids. J was trimmed by 4 bases and V by 7 bases; bases with no gene match: 6. The DNA of the CDR3 is TGTGCCAGCACTAGCCTAGCGGGACCAGATACGCAGTATTTT. This translates into CASTSLAGPDTQYF.

This clonotype was recorded many times. The genes are TRBV27 and TRBJ2-7; D gene uncertain. The CDR3 spans 14 residues. The germline gives CDR1 MNHEY, CDR2 SMNVEV (reference sequence). V lost 2 bases and J 1 base, leaving 9 bases between the germline ends. This CDR3 is CASSLASGSYEQYF. The CDR3 DNA is TGTGCCAGCAGTTTAGCGTCAGGTTCCTACGAGCAGTACTTC.

The chain recombines TRBV20-1 with TRBJ2-1; 13 bases map to TRBD2. This CDR3 has 15 residues. CDR1 is DFQATT, CDR2 SNEGSKA, per germline (reference sequence). V shed 6 bases and J 10 bases; nucleotides not matched to a gene: 12. The chain's CDR3 is CSAPARLAGGREQFF. CDR3 DNA: TGCAGTGCCCCAGCCCGACTAGCGGGAGGTCGAGAGCAGTTCTTC.

V gene TRBV29-1 combines with J gene TRBJ1-1; 12 bases line up with TRBD1. The V segment lost 7 bases and the J segment 6 bases; nucleotides outside the gene matches: 15. CDR1 is SQVTM, CDR2 ANQGSEA, per germline. This CDR3 has 16 residues. CDR3: CSAGDHGTGGSSEAFF. The CDR3 DNA reads TGCAGCGCCGGCGACCACGGGACAGGGGGCAGTTCTGAAGCTTTCTTT.

The J gene is TRBJ1-1, the V gene TRBV5-1, with 11 bases that match TRBD1. J lost 0 bases, V lost 0 bases, and 4 bases had no gene match. The CDR3 sequence is 17 residues long. CDR1 SGHRS and CDR2 YFSETQ come from the germline V gene. The CDR3 reads CASSLARTGGMNTEAFF. The CDR3 DNA reads as TGCGCCAGCAGCTTGGCCCGGACAGGGGGCATGAACACTGAAGCTTTCTTT.

This clonotype came up a few times. The CDR3 DNA is TGTGCCATCAGGGGCGCAGACAGGGATCGTGAAGCTTTCTTT. Translating it yields CAIRGADRDREAFF. The chain is built from TRBV10-3 and TRBJ1-1; 7 positions agree with TRBD1. CDR1 ENHRY and CDR2 SYGVKD come from the germline V gene. This CDR3 has 14 residues. Losses at the gene ends were 6 bases for V and 7 bases for J; bases not matched to a gene: 11.

The chain combines TRBV20-1 with TRBJ2-7; the match to TRBD1 covers 7 bases. This CDR3 spans 14 amino acids. Per germline, CDR1 DFQATT and CDR2 SNEGSKA (reference sequence). The V segment lost 2 bases and the J segment 5 bases; nucleotides outside the gene matches: 9. Here the CDR3 reads CSARPGQFAHEQYF. In nucleotides, the CDR3 is TGCAGTGCTAGACCGGGACAGTTTGCCCACGAGCAGTACTTC.

This clonotype was found many times. The chain recombines TRBV7-2 with TRBJ2-7; the D gene is possibly TRBD1 (6 bases). The CDR3 contains 15 residues. Trimming removed 1 base from V and 1 base from J, with 11 bases in between. Germline-derived CDR1 and CDR2 are SGHTA and FQGNSA. DNA for the CDR3: TGTGCCAGCAGCTTAGTCAGGGGCGTTTCCTACGAGCAGTACTTC. Encoded protein: CASSLVRGVSYEQYF.

This clonotype came up a few times. An end of the junction differs from the germline gene, which may be a read error. The chain links TRBV12-3 or TRBV12-4 to TRBJ2-5; 9 bases match TRBD2. The CDR3 consists of 15 residues. The CDR3 nucleotides are TGTGCCAGCAGATTAGCGGGAGCAGTTGGAGAGACCCAGTACTTC. It is translated as CASRLAGAVGETQYF.